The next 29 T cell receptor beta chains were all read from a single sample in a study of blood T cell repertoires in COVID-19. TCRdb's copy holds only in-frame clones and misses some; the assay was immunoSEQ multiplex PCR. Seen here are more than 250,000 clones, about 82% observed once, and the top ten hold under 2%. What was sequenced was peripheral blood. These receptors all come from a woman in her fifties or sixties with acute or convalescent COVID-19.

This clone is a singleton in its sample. CDR3 region: CASSLDTLNSYEQYF. Written as DNA, the CDR3 is TGTGCCAGCAGCTTGGACACCTTAAACTCCTACGAGCAGTACTTC. This chain joins TRBV7-2 and TRBJ2-7; D may be TRBD1 (5 bases). CDR3 length: 15 amino acids. V lost 3 bases and J 0 bases, leaving 12 bases between the germline ends. Germline assignment: CDR1 SGHTA and CDR2 FQGNSA.

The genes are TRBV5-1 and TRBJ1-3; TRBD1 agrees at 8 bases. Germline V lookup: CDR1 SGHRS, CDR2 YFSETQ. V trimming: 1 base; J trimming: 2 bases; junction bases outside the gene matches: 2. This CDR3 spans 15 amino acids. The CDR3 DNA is TGCGCCAGCAGCTTGTGGACAGGGACTGGAAACACCATATATTTT. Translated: CASSLWTGTGNTIYF.

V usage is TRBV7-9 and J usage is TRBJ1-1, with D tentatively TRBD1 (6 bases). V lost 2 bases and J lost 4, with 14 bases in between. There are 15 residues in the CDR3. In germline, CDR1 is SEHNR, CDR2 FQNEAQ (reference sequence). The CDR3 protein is CASSLLGQSFTEAFF. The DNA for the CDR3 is TGTGCCAGCAGCTTATTAGGACAGAGTTTCACTGAAGCTTTCTTT.

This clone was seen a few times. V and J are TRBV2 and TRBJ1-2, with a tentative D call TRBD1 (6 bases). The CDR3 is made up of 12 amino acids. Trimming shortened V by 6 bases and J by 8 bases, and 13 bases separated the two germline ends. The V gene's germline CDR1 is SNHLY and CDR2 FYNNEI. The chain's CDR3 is CASRDSGVGYTF. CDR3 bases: TGTGCCAGCAGGGACTCAGGGGTGGGCTACACCTTC. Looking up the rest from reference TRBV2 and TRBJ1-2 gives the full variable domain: EPEVTQTPSHQVTQMGQEVILRCVPISNHLYFYWYRQILGQKVEFLVSFYNNEISEKSEIFDDQFSVERPDGSNFTLKIRSTKLEDSAMYFCASRDSGVGYTFGSGTRLTVV.

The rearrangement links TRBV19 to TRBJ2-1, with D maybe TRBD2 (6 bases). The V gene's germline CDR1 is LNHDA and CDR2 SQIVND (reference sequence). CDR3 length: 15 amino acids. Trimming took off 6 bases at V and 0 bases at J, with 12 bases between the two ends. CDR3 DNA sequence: TGTGCCAGTAGGGAGGGGATTAACTCCTACAATGAGCAGTTCTTC. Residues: CASREGINSYNEQFF.

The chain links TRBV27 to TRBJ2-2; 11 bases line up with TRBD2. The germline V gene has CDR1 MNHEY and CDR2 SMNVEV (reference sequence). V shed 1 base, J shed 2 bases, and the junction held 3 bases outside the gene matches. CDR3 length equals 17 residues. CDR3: CASSLYSGRANTGELFF. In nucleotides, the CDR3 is TGTGCCAGCAGTTTATATAGCGGGAGGGCCAACACCGGGGAGCTGTTTTTT.

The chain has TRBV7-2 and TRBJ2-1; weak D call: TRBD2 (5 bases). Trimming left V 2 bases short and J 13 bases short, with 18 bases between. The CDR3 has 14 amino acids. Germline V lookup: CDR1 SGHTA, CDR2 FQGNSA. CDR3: CASSLPQTTGDQFF. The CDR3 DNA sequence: TGTGCCAGCAGCTTACCGCAGACTACGGGCGATCAGTTCTTC.

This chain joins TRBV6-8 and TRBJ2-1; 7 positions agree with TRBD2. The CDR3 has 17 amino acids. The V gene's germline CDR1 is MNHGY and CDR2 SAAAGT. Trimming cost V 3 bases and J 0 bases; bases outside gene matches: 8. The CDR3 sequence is CASSYLLAEHSYNEQFF. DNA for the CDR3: TGTGCCAGCAGTTATTTGCTAGCGGAACACTCCTACAATGAGCAGTTCTTC.

CDR3 in amino acids: CASAKIGQVAYEQYF. CDR3 in DNA: TGTGCCAGTGCGAAAATAGGACAGGTTGCCTACGAGCAGTACTTC. The chain carries TRBV19 and TRBJ2-7; 7 bases are shared with TRBD1. Germline values: CDR1 LNHDA, CDR2 SQIVND (reference sequence). CDR3 size: 15 residues. The V gene end was trimmed by 8 bases and the J gene end by 2 bases; junction bases not matched to a gene: 12.

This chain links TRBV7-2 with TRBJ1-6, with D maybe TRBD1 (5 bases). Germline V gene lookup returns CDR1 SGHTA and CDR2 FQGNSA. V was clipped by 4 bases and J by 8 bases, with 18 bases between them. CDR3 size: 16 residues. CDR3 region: CASSSSGGGRDSPLHF. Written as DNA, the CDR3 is TGTGCCAGCAGCTCCTCCGGGGGGGGGAGGGATTCACCCCTCCACTTT.

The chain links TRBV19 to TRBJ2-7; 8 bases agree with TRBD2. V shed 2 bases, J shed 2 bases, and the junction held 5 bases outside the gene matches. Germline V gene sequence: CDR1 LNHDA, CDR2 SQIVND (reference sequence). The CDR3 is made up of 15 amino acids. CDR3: CASSISSGTTYEQYF. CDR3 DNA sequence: TGTGCCAGTAGTATAAGTAGCGGGACGACCTACGAGCAGTACTTC.

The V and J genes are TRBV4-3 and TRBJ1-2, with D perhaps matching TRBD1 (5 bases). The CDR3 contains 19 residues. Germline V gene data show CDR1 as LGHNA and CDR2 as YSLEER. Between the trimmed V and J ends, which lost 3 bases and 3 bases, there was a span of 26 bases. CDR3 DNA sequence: TGCGCCAGCAGCCAGGAGGGACGAGGGCCAGACCCCTTTGACTATGGCTACACCTTC. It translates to CASSQEGRGPDPFDYGYTF.

The CDR3 reads CASQSGLAGSGGLEQYF. The CDR3 coding sequence is TGTGCCAGCCAAAGCGGACTAGCCGGGTCGGGGGGGCTCGAGCAGTACTTC. This rearrangement joins TRBV7-6 to TRBJ2-7, with 8 positions matching TRBD2. The CDR3 is 17 amino acids. V shed 8 bases and J 6 bases; nucleotides not matched to a gene: 21. CDR1 and CDR2 from the germline V gene are SGHVS and FNYEAQ.

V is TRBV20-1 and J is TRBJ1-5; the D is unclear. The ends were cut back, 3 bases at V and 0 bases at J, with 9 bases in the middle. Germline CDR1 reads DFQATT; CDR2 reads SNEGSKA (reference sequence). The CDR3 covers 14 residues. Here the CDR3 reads CSASYGSSNQPQHF. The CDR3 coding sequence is TGCAGTGCTAGTTACGGGAGTAGCAATCAGCCCCAGCATTTT.

The CDR3 DNA reads as TGTGCCAGCAGCTCTATAGTAGATACGCAGTATTTT. Its protein is CASSSIVDTQYF. This sequence joins TRBV7-9 and TRBJ2-3; no reliable D call. Trimming shortened V by 4 bases and J by 5 bases, and 7 bases separated the two germline ends. The CDR3 loop spans 12 amino acids. Germline values: CDR1 SEHNR, CDR2 FQNEAQ (reference sequence).

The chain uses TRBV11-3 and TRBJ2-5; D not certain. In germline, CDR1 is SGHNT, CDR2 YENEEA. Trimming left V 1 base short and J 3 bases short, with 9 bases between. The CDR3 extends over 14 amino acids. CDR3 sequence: CASSLAGPKETQYF. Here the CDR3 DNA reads TGTGCCAGCAGCTTAGCGGGTCCAAAAGAGACCCAGTACTTC.

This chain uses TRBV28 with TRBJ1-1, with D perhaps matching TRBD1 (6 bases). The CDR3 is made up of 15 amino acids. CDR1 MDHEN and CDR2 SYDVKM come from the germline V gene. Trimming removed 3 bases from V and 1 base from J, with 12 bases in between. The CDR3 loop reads CASSLGGQTNTEAFF. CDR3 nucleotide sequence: TGTGCCAGCAGTTTGGGCGGACAGACGAACACTGAAGCTTTCTTT.

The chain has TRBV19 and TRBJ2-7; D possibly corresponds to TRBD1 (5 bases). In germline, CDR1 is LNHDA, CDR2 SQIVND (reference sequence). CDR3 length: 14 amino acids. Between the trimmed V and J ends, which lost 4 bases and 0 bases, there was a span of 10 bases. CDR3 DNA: TGTGCCAGTAGTAGAACAGGCAGCTCCTACGAGCAGTACTTC. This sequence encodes CASSRTGSSYEQYF. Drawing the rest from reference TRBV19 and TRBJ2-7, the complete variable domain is DGGITQSPKYLFRKEGQNVTLSCEQNLNHDAMYWYRQDPGQGLRLIYYSQIVNDFQKGDIAEGYSVSREKKESFPLTVTSAQKNPTAFYLCASSRTGSSYEQYFGPGTRLTVT.

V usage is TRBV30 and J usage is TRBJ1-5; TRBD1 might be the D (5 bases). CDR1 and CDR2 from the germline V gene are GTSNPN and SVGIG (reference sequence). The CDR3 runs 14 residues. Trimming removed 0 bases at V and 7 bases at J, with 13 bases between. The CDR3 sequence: CAWSVGASDQPQHF. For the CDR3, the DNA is TGTGCCTGGAGTGTAGGGGCCTCGGACCAGCCCCAGCATTTT.

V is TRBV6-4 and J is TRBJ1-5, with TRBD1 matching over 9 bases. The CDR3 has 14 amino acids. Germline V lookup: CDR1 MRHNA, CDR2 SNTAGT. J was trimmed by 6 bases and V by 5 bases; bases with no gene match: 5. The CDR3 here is CASSPGQGGQPQHF. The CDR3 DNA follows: TGTGCCAGCAGTCCGGGACAGGGAGGTCAGCCCCAGCATTTT.

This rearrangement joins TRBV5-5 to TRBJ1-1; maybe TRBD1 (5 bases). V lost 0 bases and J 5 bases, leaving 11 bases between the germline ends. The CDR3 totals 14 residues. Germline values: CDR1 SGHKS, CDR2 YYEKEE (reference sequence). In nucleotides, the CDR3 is TGTGCCAGCAGCTTGGAGGGGAGGGGAACTGAAGCTTTCTTT. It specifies CASSLEGRGTEAFF.

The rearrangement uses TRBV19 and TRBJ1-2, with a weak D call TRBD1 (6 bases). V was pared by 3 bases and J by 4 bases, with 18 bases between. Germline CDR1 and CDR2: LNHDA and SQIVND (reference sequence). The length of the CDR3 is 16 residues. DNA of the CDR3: TGTGCCAGTAGTATTTTATACCAGGGGCCCCTCTATGGCTACACCTTC. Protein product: CASSILYQGPLYGYTF.

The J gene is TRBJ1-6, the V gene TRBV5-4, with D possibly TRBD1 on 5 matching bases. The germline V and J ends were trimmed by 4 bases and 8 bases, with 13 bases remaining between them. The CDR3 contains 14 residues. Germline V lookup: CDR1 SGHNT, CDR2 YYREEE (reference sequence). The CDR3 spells CASSTSRGDSPLHF. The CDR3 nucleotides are TGTGCCAGCAGCACCTCCCGGGGGGATTCACCCCTCCACTTT. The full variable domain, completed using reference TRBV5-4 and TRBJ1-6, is ETGVTQSPTHLIKTRGQQVTLRCSSQSGHNTVSWYQQALGQGPQFIFQYYREEENGRGNFPPRFSGLQFPNYSSELNVNALELDDSALYLCASSTSRGDSPLHFGNGTRLTVT.

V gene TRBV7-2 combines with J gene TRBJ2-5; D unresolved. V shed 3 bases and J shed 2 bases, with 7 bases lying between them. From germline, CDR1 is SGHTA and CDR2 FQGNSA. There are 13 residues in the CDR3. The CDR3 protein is CASSLSKQETQYF. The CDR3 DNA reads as TGTGCCAGCAGCTTGTCTAAACAAGAGACCCAGTACTTC.

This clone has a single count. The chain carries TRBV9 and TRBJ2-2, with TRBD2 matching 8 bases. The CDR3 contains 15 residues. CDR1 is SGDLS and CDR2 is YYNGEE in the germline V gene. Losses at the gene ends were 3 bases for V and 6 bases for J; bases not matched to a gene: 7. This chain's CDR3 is CASSARTSRAGELFF. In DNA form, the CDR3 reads TGTGCCAGCAGCGCCCGGACTAGCCGCGCCGGGGAGCTGTTTTTT.

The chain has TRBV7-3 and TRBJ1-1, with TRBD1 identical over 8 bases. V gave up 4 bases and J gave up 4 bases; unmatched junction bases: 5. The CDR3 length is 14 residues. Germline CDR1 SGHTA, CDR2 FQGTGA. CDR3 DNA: TGTGCCAGCAGCTCGGACAGGGCGAGCACTGAAGCTTTCTTT. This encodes CASSSDRASTEAFF.

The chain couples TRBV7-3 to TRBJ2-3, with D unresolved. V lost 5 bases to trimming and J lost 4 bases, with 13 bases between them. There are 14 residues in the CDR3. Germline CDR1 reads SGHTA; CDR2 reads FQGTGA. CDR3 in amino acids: CASSPQPAPDTQYF. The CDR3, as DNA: TGTGCCAGCAGCCCTCAGCCAGCGCCAGATACGCAGTATTTT.

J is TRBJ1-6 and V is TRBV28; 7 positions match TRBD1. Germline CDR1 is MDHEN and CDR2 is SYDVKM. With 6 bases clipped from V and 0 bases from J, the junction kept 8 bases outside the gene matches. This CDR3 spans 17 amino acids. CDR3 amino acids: CASSRRQGYSYNSPLHF. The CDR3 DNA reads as TGTGCCAGCAGCCGCCGACAGGGATACTCCTATAATTCACCCCTCCACTTT.

CDR3: CASSPKGTGGAETQYF. As DNA, the CDR3 is TGTGCCAGCAGCCCAAAAGGGACAGGGGGCGCCGAGACCCAGTACTTC. The J gene is TRBJ2-5, the V gene TRBV3-1 (or the pseudogene TRBV3-2); 12 nucleotides agree with TRBD1. The CDR3 loop spans 16 amino acids. Trimming at V came to 4 bases and at J to 5 bases, leaving 8 bases not matched to a gene. Germline CDR1 reads LGHDT; CDR2 reads YNNKEL (reference sequence).